The present T cell receptor (beta chain) was sequenced within a study of T cells after yellow fever vaccination. The CDR3 totals 14 residues. From germline, CDR1 is MNHNS and CDR2 SASEGT. Deletions cut 7 bases from V and 3 bases from J, with 13 bases between. TCRdb reprocessed the 5' RACE reads with MiXCR, giving one entry per CDR3 protein. In the table there are 300,000 to 450,000 distinct CDR3 sequences, 6.2% of which are singletons. This clonotype was found many times. The rearrangement joins TRBV6-1 to TRBJ2-1, with D possibly TRBD2 on 6 matching bases. This clonotype was obtained from a young man who received the YFV17D yellow fever vaccine. The source material was PBMCs, sampled 5 days after the yellow fever booster vaccination. DNA for the CDR3: TGTGCCAGCACCCCGGGTAGCGGCTACAATGAGCAGTTCTTC. Protein product: CASTPGSGYNEQFF.